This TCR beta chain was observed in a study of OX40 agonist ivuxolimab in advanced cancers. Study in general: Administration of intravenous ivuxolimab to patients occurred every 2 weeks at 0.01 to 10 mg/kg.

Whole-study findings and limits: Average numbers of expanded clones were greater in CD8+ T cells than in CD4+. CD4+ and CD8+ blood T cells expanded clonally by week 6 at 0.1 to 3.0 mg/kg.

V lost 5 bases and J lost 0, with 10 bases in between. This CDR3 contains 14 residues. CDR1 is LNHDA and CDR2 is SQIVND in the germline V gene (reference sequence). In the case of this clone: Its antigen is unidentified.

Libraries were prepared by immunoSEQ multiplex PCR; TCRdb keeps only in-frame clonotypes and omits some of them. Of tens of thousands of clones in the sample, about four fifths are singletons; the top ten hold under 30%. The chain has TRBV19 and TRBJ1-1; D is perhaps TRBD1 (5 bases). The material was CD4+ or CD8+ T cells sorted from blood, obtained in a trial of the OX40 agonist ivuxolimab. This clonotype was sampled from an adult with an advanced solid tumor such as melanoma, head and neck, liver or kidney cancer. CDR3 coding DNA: TGTGCCAGTAGTCTGCCGGGGGTGAACACTGAAGCTTTCTTT. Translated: CASSLPGVNTEAFF.